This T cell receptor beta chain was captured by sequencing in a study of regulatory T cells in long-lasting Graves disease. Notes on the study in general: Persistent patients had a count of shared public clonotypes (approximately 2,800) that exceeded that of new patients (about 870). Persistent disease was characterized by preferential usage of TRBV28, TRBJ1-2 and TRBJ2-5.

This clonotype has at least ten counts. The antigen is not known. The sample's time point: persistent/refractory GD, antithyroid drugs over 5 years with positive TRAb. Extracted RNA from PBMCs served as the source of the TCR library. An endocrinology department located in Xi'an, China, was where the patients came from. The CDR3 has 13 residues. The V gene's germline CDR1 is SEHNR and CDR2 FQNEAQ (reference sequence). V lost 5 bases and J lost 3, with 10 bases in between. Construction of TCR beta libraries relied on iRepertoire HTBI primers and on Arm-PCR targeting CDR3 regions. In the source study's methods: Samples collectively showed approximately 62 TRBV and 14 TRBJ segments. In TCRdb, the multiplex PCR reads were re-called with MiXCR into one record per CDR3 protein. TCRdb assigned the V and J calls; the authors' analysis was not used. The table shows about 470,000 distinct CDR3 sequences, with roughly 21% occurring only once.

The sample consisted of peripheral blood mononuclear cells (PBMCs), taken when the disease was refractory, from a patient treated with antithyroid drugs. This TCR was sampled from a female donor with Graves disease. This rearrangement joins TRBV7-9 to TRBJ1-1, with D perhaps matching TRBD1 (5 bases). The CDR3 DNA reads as TGTGCCAGCAGCGAACAGACAGACACTGAAGCTTTCTTT. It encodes CASSEQTDTEAFF. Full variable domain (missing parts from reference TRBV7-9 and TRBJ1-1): DTGVSQNPRHKITKRGQNVTFRCDPISEHNRLYWYRQTLGQGPEFLTYFQNEAQLEKSRLLSDRFSAERPKGSFSTLEIQRTEQGDSAMYLCASSEQTDTEAFFGQGTRLTVV.